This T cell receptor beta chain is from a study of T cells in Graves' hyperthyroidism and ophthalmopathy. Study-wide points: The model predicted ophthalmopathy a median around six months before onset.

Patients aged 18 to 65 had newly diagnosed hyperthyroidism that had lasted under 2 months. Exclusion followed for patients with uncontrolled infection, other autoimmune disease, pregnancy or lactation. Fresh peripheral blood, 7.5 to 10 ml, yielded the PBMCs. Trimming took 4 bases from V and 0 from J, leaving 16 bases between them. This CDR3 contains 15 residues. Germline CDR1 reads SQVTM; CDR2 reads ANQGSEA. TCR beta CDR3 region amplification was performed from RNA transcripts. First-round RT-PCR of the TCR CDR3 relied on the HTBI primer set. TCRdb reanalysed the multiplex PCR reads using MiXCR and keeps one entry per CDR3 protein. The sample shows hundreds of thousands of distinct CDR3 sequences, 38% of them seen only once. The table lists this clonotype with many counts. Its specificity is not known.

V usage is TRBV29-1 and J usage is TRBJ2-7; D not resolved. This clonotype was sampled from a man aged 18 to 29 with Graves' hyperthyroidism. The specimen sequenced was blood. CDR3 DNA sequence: TGCAGCGTTGCGGTGGGTGCCATCGCCTCCTACGAGCAGTACTTC. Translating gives CSVAVGAIASYEQYF.